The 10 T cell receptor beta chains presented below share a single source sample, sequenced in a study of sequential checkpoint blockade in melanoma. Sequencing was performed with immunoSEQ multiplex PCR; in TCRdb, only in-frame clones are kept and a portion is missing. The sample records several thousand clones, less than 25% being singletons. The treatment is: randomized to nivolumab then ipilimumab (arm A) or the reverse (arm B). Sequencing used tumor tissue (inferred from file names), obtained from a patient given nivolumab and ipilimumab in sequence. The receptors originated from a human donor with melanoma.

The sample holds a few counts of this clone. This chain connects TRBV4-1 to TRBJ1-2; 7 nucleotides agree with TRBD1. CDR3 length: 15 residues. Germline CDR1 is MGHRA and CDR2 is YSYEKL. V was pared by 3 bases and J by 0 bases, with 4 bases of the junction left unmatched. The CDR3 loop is CASSQGQLTNYGYTF. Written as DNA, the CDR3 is TGCGCCAGCAGCCAGGGACAGCTGACTAACTATGGCTACACCTTC.

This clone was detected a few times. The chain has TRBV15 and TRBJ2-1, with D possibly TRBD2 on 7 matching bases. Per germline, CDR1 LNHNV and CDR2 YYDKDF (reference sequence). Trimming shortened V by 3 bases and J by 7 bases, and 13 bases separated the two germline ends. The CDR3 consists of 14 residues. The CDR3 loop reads CATSSWGGRNEQFF. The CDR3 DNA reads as TGTGCCACCAGCAGTTGGGGGGGGCGAAATGAGCAGTTCTTC.

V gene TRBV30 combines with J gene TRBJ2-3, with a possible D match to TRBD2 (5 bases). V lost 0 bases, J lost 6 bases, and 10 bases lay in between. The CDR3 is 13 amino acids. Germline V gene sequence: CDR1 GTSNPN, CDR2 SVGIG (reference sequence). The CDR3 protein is CAWSVRQRDTQYF. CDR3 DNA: TGTGCCTGGAGTGTACGGCAGCGGGATACGCAGTATTTT.

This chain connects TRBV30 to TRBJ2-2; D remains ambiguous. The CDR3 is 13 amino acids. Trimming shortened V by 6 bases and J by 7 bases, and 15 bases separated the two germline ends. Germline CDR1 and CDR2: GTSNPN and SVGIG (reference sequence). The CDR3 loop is CACLGWGHGELFF. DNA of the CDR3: TGTGCCTGCCTTGGCTGGGGTCACGGGGAGCTGTTTTTT. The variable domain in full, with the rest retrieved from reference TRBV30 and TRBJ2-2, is SQTIHQWPATLVQPVGSPLSLECTVEGTSNPNLYWYRQAAGRGLQLLFYSVGIGQISSEVPQNLSASRPQDRQFILSSKKLLLSDSGFYLCACLGWGHGELFFGEGSRLTVL.

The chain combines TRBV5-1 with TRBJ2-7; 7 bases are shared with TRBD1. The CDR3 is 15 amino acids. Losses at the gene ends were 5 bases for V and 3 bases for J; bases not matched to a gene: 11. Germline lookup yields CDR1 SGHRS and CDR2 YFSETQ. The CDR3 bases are TGCGCCAGCAGTCCCCAGGGGGAGACAATCTACGAGCAGTACTTC. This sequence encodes CASSPQGETIYEQYF.

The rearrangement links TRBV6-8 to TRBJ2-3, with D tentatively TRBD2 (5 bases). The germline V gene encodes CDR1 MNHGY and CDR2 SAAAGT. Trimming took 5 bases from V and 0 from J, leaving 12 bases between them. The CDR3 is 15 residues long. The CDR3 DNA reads TGTGCCAGCAGTGCAAGCGGTCAAAGCACAGATACGCAGTATTTT. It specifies CASSASGQSTDTQYF.

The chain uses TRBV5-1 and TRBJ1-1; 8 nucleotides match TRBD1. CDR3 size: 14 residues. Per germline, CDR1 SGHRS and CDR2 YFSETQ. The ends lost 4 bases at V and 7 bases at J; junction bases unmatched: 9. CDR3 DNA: TGCGCCAGCAGCCCGAGGCCCGGACAGGGTGAAGCTTTCTTT. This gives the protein CASSPRPGQGEAFF.

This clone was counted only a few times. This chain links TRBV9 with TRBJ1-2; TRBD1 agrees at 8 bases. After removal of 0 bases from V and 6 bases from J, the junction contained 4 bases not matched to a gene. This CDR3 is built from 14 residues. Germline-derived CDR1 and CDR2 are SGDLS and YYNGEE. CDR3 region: CASSVDRTGNGYTF. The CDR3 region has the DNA TGTGCCAGCAGCGTAGACAGGACAGGGAATGGCTACACCTTC. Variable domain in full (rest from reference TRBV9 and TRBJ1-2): DSGVTQTPKHLITATGQRVTLRCSPRSGDLSVYWYQQSLDQGLQFLIQYYNGEERAKGNILERFSAQQFPDLHSELNLSSLELGDSALYFCASSVDRTGNGYTFGSGTRLTVV.

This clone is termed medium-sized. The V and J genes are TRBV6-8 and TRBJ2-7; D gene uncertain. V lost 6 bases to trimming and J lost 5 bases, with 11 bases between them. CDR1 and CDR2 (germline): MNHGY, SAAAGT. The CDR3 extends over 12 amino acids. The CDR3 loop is CASSLNPHEQYF. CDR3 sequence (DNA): TGTGCCAGCAGCCTAAACCCCCACGAGCAGTACTTC.

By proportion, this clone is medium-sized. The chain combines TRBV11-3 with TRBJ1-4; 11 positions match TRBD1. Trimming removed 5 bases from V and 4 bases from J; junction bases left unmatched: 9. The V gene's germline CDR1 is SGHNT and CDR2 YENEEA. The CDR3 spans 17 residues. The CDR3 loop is CASSLRDRGIDNEKLFF. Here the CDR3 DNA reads TGTGCCAGCAGCCTCCGGGACAGGGGGATTGATAATGAAAAACTGTTTTTT.